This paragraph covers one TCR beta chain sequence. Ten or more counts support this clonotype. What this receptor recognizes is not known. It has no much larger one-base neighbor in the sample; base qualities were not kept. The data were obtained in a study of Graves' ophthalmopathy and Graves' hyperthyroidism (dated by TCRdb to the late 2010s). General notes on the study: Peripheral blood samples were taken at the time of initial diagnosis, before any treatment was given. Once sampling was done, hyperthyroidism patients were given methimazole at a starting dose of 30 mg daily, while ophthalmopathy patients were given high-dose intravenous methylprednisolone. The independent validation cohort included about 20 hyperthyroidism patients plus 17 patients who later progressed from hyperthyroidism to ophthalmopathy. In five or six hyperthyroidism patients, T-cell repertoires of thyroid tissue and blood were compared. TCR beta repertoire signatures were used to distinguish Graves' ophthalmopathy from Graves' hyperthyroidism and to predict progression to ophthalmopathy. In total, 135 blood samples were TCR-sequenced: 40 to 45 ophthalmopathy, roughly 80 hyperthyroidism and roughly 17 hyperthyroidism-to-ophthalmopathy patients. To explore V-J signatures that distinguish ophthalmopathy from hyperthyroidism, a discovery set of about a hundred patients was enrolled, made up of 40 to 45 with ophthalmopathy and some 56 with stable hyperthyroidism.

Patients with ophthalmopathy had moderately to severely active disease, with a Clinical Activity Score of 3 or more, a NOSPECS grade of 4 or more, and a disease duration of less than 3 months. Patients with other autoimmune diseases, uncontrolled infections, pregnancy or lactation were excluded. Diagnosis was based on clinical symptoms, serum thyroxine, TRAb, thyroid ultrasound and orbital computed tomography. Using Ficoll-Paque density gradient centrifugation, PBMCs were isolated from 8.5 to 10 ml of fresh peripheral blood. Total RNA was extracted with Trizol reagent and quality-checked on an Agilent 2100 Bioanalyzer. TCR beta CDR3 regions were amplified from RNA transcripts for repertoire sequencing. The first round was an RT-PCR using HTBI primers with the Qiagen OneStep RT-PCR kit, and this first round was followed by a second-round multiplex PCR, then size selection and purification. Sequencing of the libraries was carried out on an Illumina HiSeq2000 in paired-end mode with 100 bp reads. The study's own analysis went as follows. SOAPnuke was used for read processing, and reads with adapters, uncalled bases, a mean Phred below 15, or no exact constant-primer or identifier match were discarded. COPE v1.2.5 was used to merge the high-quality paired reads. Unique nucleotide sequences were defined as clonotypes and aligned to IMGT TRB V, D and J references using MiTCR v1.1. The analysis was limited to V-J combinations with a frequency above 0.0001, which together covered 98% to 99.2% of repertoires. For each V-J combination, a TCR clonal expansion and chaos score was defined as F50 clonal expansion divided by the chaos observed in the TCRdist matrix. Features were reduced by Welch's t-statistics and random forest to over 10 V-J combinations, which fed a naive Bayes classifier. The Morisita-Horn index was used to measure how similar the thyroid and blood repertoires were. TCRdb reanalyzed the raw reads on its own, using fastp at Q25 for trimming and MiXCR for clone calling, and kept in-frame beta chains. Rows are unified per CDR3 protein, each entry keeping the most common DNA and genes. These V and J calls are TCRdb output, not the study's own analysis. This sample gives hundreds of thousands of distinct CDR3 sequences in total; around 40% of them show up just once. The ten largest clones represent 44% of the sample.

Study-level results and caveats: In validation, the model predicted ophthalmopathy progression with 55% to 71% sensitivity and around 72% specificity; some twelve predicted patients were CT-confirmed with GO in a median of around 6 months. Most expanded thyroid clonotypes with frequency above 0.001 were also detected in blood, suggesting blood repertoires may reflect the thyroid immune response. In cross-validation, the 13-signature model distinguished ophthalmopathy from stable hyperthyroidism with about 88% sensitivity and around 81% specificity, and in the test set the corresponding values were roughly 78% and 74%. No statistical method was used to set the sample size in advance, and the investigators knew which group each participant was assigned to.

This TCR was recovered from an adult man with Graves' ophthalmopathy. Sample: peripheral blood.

The CDR3 loop reads CASSLQGGQETQYF. The DNA reads TGTGCCAGCAGCTTGCAGGGCGGGCAAGAGACCCAGTACTTC. This chain joins TRBV7-2 to TRBJ2-5; the D gene is perhaps TRBD1 or TRBD2, as each covers 5 bases. V gives up 3 bases and J gives up 2 bases, and the segment between their germline ends measures 10 bases. CDR1 and CDR2 (SGHTA, FQGNSA) derive from the germline V gene. There are 14 amino acids in the CDR3, from cysteine to phenylalanine inclusive. Of all the DNA, just the CDR3 is kept, 42 bases in frame from base 1. Beyond the CDR3, the reference TRBV7-2 and TRBJ2-5 genes provide the residues; the full variable domain reads: GAGVSQSPSNKVTEKGKDVELRCDPISGHTALYWYRQSLGQGLEFLIYFQGNSAPDKSGLPSDRFSAERTGGSVSTLTIQRTQQEDSAVYLCASSLQGGQETQYFGPGTRLLVL.